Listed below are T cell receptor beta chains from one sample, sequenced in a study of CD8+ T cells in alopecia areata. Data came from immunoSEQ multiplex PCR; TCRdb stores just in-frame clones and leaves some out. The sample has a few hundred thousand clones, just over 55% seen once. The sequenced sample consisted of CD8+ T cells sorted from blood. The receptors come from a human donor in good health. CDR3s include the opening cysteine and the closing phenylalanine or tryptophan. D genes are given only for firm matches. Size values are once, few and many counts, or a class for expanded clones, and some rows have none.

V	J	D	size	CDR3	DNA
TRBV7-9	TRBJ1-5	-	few	CASSLADQPQHF	TGTGCCAGCAGCTTAGCGGACCAGCCCCAGCATTTT
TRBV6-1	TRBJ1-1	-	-	CASRRAGMDEAFF	TGTGCCAGCAGAAGAGCAGGGATGGATGAAGCTTTCTTT
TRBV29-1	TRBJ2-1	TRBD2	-	CSVVAGGQYNEQFF	TGCAGCGTAGTAGCGGGGGGACAATACAATGAGCAGTTCTTC
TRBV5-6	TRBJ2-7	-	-	CASSLRSGATYEQYF	TGTGCCAGCAGCTTACGGTCGGGGGCCACCTACGAGCAGTACTTC
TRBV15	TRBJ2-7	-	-	CATSRASAGRGTYEQYF	TGTGCCACCAGCAGAGCATCAGCCGGACGTGGAACCTACGAGCAGTACTTC
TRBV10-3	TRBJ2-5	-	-	CAISTQGPERETQYF	TGTGCCATCAGCACACAGGGCCCTGAAAGGGAGACCCAGTACTTC
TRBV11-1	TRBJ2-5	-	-	CASSLVDKQTQYF	TGTGCCAGCAGCTTAGTGGACAAACAGACCCAGTACTTC
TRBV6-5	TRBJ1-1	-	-	CASSLETTSMNTEAFF	TGTGCCAGCAGTTTAGAAACAACCTCCATGAACACTGAAGCTTTCTTT
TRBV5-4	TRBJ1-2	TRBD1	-	CASNVQGTPNYGYTF	TGTGCCAGCAACGTACAGGGGACCCCTAACTATGGCTACACCTTC
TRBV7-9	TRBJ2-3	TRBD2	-	CASSQTPSGGPSTDTQYF	TGTGCCAGCAGCCAGACCCCTAGCGGGGGGCCTAGCACAGATACGCAGTATTTT
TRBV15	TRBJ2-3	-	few	CATSKPGLSTDTQYF	TGTGCCACCAGCAAACCCGGCCTGAGCACAGATACGCAGTATTTT
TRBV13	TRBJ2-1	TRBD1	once	CASSPPTGLLEQFF	TGTGCCAGCAGCCCACCGACAGGGCTTCTTGAGCAGTTCTTC
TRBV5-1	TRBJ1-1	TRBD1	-	CASSAWGGQQPNTEAFF	TGCGCCAGCAGCGCTTGGGGGGGACAGCAACCGAACACTGAAGCTTTCTTT
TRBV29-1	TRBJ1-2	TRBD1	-	CSARDSINYGYTF	TGCAGCGCTCGGGACAGTATTAACTATGGCTACACCTTC
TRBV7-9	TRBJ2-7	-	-	CASSLVAGGEQYF	TGTGCCAGCAGCTTAGTTGCAGGGGGGGAGCAGTACTTC
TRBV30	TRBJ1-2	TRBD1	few	CAWSVGQGATANYGYTF	TGTGCCTGGAGTGTGGGACAGGGGGCAACGGCTAACTATGGCTACACCTTC
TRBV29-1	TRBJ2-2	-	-	CSVEDADRTSGELFF	TGCAGCGTTGAAGATGCCGACAGGACGAGCGGGGAGCTGTTTTTT
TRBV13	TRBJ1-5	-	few	CASSVGDGQPQHF	TGTGCCAGCAGCGTGGGAGACGGTCAGCCCCAGCATTTT
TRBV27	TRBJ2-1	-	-	CASSFMGFQGRNEQFF	TGTGCCAGCAGTTTCATGGGGTTCCAGGGGCGCAATGAGCAGTTCTTC
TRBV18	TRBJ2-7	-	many	CASSPGGGLLGEQYF	TGTGCCAGCTCACCAGGTGGAGGTCTCCTCGGGGAGCAGTACTTC
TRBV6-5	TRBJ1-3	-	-	CASSYSAERGNTIYF	TGTGCCAGCAGTTACTCGGCAGAGCGTGGAAACACCATATATTTT
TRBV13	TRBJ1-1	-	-	CASSLPGPTEAFF	TGTGCCAGCAGCTTACCCGGGCCCACTGAAGCTTTCTTT
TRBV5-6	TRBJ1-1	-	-	CASNPWGTNTEAFF	TGTGCCAGCAACCCTTGGGGGACGAACACTGAAGCTTTCTTT
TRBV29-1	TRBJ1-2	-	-	CSVPTPGSEGGGYTF	TGCAGCGTCCCCACCCCAGGCAGTGAGGGGGGCGGCTACACCTTC
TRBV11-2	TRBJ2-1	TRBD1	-	CASTQGAINEQFF	TGTGCCAGCACCCAGGGGGCGATTAATGAGCAGTTCTTC
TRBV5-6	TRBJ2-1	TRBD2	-	CASRLSGTRAYNEQFF	TGTGCCAGCAGACTCTCCGGGACTAGGGCCTACAATGAGCAGTTCTTC
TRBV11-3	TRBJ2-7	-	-	CASSLGPNSYEQYF	TGTGCCAGCAGCTTAGGACCAAATTCCTACGAGCAGTACTTC
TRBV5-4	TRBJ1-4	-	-	CASSLYRTNEKLFF	TGTGCCAGCAGCTTGTACCGAACTAATGAAAAACTGTTTTTT
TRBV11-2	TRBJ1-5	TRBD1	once	CASSYGTGSQPQHF	TGTGCCAGCAGCTACGGGACAGGGAGCCAGCCCCAGCATTTT
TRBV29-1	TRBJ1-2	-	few	CSAVGDQGYGYTF	TGCAGCGCTGTTGGCGACCAGGGTTATGGCTACACCTTC